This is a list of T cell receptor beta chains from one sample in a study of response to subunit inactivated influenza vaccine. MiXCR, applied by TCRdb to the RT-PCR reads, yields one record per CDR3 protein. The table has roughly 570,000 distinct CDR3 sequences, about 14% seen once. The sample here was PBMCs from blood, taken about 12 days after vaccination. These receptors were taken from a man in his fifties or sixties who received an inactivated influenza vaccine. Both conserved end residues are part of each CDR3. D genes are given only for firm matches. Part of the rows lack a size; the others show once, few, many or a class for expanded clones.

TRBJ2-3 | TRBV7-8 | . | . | TGTGCCAGCAGCCCCCAGGGAGCACCTAGCACAGATACGCAGTATTTT | CASSPQGAPSTDTQYF
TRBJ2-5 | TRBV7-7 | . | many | TGTGCTAGCAGCTTAGAGGTTTTGGAGACCCAGTACTTC | CASSLEVLETQYF
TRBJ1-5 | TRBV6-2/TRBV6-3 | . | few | TGTGCCAGCAGTTACGTCAGGGTTCAGCCCCAGCATTTT | CASSYVRVQPQHF
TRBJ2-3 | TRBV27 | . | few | TGTGCCAGCAGTTTACGAACAGGGTATTCACGGTATTTT | CASSLRTGYSRYF
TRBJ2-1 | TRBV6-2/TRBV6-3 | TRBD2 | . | TGTGCCAGCAGCTCCGGGACTAGTTTTTACAATGAGCAGTTCTTC | CASSSGTSFYNEQFF
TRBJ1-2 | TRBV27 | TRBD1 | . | TGTGCCAGCAGCAACGGACAGGGATTTCTCTATGGCTACACCTTC | CASSNGQGFLYGYTF
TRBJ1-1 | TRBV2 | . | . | TGTGCCAGCACCGCGGACCAGGTGCTAGCTTTCTTT | CASTADQVLAFF
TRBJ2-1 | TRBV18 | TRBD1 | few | TGTGCCAGCTCCGTGGGACAGGGGGCTTTAGGAGAGCAGTTCTTC | CASSVGQGALGEQFF
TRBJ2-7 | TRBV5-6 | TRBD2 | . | TGTGCCAGCAGCCCCGGGACTAGAGCTAACGAGCAGTACTTC | CASSPGTRANEQYF
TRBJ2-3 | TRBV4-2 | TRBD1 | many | TGTGCCAGCAGCCCGGACAGGGCCACAGATACGCAGTATTTT | CASSPDRATDTQYF
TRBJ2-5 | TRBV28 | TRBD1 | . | TGTGCCAGCAGTAGCCCGACAGGGAGAGAGACCCAGTACTTC | CASSSPTGRETQYF
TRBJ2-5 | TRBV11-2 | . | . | TGTGCCAGCAGCTTAGCTTCTAGACAAGCGGCGTTAGGGACCCAGTACTTC | CASSLASRQAALGTQYF
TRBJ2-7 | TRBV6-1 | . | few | TGTGCCAGCAGCCCGTCCGGGGAGAGTCCCTACGAGCAGTACTTC | CASSPSGESPYEQYF
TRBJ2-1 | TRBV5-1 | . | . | TGCGCCAGCAGCTTGGGGGACATGAGGCATGAGCAGTTCTTC | CASSLGDMRHEQFF
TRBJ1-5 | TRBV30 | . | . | TGTGCCTGGAGTAAAGGATTTCAGCCCCAGCATTTT | CAWSKGFQPQHF
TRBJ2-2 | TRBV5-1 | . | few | TGCGCCAGCAGCTTGGAATCTTCCTATCGAGAGCTGTTTTTT | CASSLESSYRELFF
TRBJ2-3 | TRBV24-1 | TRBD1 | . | TGTGCCACCAGCCCGGGACAGGGAACCTACCATACGCAGTATTTT | CATSPGQGTYHTQYF
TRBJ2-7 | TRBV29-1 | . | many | TGCAGCGTCCTGAACGGGCCCTCCTACGAGCAGTACTTC | CSVLNGPSYEQYF
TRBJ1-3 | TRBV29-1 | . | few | TGCAGCGTTGTCATCCGCGTGGACACCATATATTTT | CSVVIRVDTIYF
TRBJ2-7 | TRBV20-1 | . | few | TGCAGTGCTAGAGTGATAGGAGGATACGAGCAGTACTTC | CSARVIGGYEQYF
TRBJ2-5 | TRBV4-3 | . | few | TGCGCCAGCAGCCAAGGAATGGGCGGGGAGATCCAAGAGACCCAGTACTTC | CASSQGMGGEIQETQYF
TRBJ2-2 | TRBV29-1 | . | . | TGCAGCGTTGCCACGCGGTTTACCGGGGAGCTGTTTTTT | CSVATRFTGELFF
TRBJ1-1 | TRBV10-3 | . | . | TGTGCCATAGGACGGATGAACACTGAAGCTTTCTTT | CAIGRMNTEAFF